This entry lists 2 T cell receptor beta chains sequenced from one sample in a study of shared clonotypes between healthy human individuals (dated by TCRdb to the early 2020s). The method behind the library was the immunoSEQ multiplex PCR assay. TCRdb retrieved this table from immuneACCESS and kept in-frame rearrangements only. Not all clones are present; in checked studies, unresolved V genes account for under half, and no reason is known for the remainder. Counted in this sample were millions of clones; roughly 94% of them appeared once. In total, the top ten clones hold roughly 0.13% of the sample. The source material was naive CD4+ T cells sorted from blood. The sample's cell subset or site, from its label and the paper: CD45RA+ positively selected. The receptors were sampled from a man aged 18 to 35 in good health.

The genes are TRBV9 and TRBJ1-1; 9 bases agree with TRBD1. V trimming: 1 base; J trimming: 4 bases; junction bases outside the gene matches: 5. This CDR3 is built from 15 residues. CDR1 is SGDLS, CDR2 YYNGEE, per germline. The CDR3 DNA sequence: TGTGCCAGCAGCGTAATACAGGGGGCGGGCACTGAAGCTTTCTTT. This codes for CASSVIQGAGTEAFF.

This chain links TRBV6-1 with TRBJ1-2, with unresolved D. Germline CDR1 reads MNHNS; CDR2 reads SASEGT. The length of the CDR3 is 13 residues. The V end lost 5 bases, the J end lost 6 bases, and 13 bases lay between the germline ends. The CDR3, as DNA: TGTGCCAGCAGTATCGGAGGTAGCGATGGCTACACCTTC. Translated, it gives CASSIGGSDGYTF.